Described below is a single TCR beta chain sequence and its context. This clonotype was seen many times. Its antigen is still unknown. No qualities accompany the bases; no much larger clone lies one base away. This record comes from a study of patients and donors after allogeneic stem cell transplantation (dated by TCRdb to 2018 to 2021). The library was built by means of RT-PCR. The reads were generated on a NextSeq 550. TCRdb trimmed public reads at Q25 via fastp, called clones via MiXCR and kept in-frame beta chains. Each CDR3 protein gets just one entry, which takes the most common genes and DNA from the rows behind it. Counted in this sample were about 57,000 distinct CDR3 sequences; less than 15% of them appeared once. Over 25% of the sample rests with the top ten. CDR1 and CDR2, looked up from the germline V gene, are LGHNA and YNFKEQ. V is shortened by 0 bases, J by 4 bases, and the region joining them spans 6 bases. Its CDR3 holds 13 amino acids, cysteine through phenylalanine. Only the CDR3 part of the read is kept: 39 bases, read in frame from the first base.

The sequence is built from TRBV4-2 and TRBJ1-2; there is no confident call for the D gene. This sequence originates from a human donor who was either an allogeneic HSCT recipient or a stem cell or donor lymphocyte infusion donor (not recorded which). It is not recorded whose cells these are; they may come from a transplant donor. Sequenced material: blood, either unsorted or a sorted T cell fraction (not recorded which). The CDR3 is CASSQEDVYGYTF. Here is the DNA: TGTGCCAGCAGCCAAGAGGACGTCTATGGCTACACCTTC.